The entry below gives a single TCR beta chain sequence along with its context. This clonotype was recorded a few times. It has no known antigen specificity. It has no much larger one-base neighbor in the sample; base qualities were not kept. TCR beta CDR3 regions were amplified from RNA transcripts. The first round of RT-PCR for the TCR CDR3 was performed with the HTBI primer set and the Qiagen OneStep RT-PCR kit. A second multiplex PCR round built the libraries, followed by size selection and purification. The libraries were sequenced on an Illumina HiSeq2000 using paired-end 100 bp reads. The authors processed their data as follows. SOAPnuke was used to process the raw data, removing reads that contained adapters or uncalled bases, had a mean Phred below 15, or lacked an exact match to the constant primer or identifier. High-quality paired reads were merged using COPE v1.2.5, and each unique nucleotide sequence was defined as a clonotype. MiTCR v1.1 was used to align the clonotypes against IMGT TRBV, TRBD and TRBJ reference segments. The analysis was restricted to V-J combinations with a frequency above 0.0001, which together covered just over 99% of the repertoires. The TCS score was defined as the ratio of F50 (clonal expansion) to E x V (chaos), calculated using BLOSUM62-based TCRdist between CDR3 peptides within each V-J. Welch's t-statistics and random forest reduced fewer than 550 V-J features to some 14, which were used in a naive Bayes classifier (R e1071). TCRdb ran its own pipeline on the public reads, namely fastp trimming at Q25 and MiXCR clone calling, and kept in-frame beta chains. Under each unique CDR3 protein, matching rows form one entry showing the most common genes and DNA. The V and J calls follow TCRdb's processing rather than the paper's. This sample holds around 300,000 distinct CDR3 sequences; about 15% were observed only once. In total, the top ten clones hold under 30% of the sample.

From the germline V gene (reference sequence), CDR1 is GTSNPN and CDR2 is SVGIG. V drops 4 bases and J drops 8 bases, leaving 11 bases in between. The CDR3 sequence holds 11 residues, the cysteine and phenylalanine included. The entry retains the CDR3 DNA only, 33 bases that are in frame from base 1. Stable Graves' hyperthyroidism was defined as the absence of progression to ophthalmopathy over 18 months of follow-up. The hyperthyroidism patients were between 18 and 65 years old and newly diagnosed, with a disease duration of less than 2 months. Any patient with an uncontrolled infection, another autoimmune disease, pregnancy or lactation was excluded. Diagnoses were based on clinical symptoms, serum thyroxine and TRAb, thyroid ultrasound and orbital computed tomography. PBMCs were separated from roughly 10 ml of fresh peripheral blood using Ficoll-Paque density gradient centrifugation. Trizol reagent was used to extract total RNA, and RNA quality was then checked on an Agilent 2100 Bioanalyzer.

The entry originates in a study of T cells in Graves' hyperthyroidism and ophthalmopathy (dated by TCRdb to 2018 to 2020). As for the study more broadly: Peripheral blood was collected at initial diagnosis, before any treatment. Prospective prediction of ophthalmopathy was tested in an independent validation cohort of under 20 hyperthyroidism patients and 17 patients who later progressed to ophthalmopathy. After blood sampling, hyperthyroidism patients were treated with methimazole at a starting dose of 30 mg daily, and ophthalmopathy patients were treated with high-dose intravenous methylprednisolone. According to the paper, TCR Vbeta CDR3 sequencing was carried out on over 130 peripheral blood samples, which came from under 50 ophthalmopathy, 70 to 80 hyperthyroidism and about 17 progressor patients. The roughly 100 discovery patients were randomly split 7:3 into training and test sets. The study also compared thyroid tissue and blood T-cell repertoires from several Graves' hyperthyroidism patients. A discovery cohort of about a hundred patients, approximately 45 with Graves' ophthalmopathy and approximately 57 with stable Graves' hyperthyroidism, was used to find distinguishing TCR V-J signatures.

The paper as a whole reports these results and caveats: Sample size was not statistically predetermined, and blinding of investigators to group allocation was not performed. In validation, the model predicted progression to ophthalmopathy a median of approximately 6.3 months before onset, with 70% to 71% sensitivity and about 75% specificity. Ophthalmopathy was separated from stable hyperthyroidism by a 13 V-J signature model, with approximately 89% sensitivity and about 84% specificity obtained in cross-validation and 80%/75% obtained in testing. Most expanded thyroid clonotypes (frequency above 0.001) were also detected in blood, a finding suggesting that blood repertoires may reflect thyroid immune responses.

The material sequenced was blood. The chain employs TRBV30 and TRBJ1-2; the D gene is not confidently resolved. The clonotype originates from a woman in her 30s with Graves' hyperthyroidism. The CDR3 protein sequence reads: CAWKMTLGYTF. In nucleotide form, the sequence is TGTGCCTGGAAGATGACACTGGGCTACACCTTC.